This T cell receptor (beta chain) originates from a study of beta chain features in type 1 diabetes. General study points: Compared to healthy donors, patients appeared to have naive, central memory and Treg TCRB repertoires that were more alike. Any HLA-type effect on TCRB rearrangement remained unresolved here. TCRB CDR3s were moderately but significantly shorter in Type 1 diabetes patients in all four CD4+ subsets.

This clone was counted only a few times. Its specificity is unknown. cDNA synthesis used the whole RNA isolate, giving expressed TCRB sequences. Only in-frame clones appear in the TCRdb table, and some are missing; sequencing was by immunoSEQ multiplex PCR. The table shows 120,000 or so clones, with roughly a sixth occurring only once. Looked up from germline, CDR1 is MGHRA and CDR2 is YSYEKL. J gave up 4 bases and V 2 bases, and 6 bases lay outside the gene matches. This CDR3 has 16 residues. This TCR was sampled from a man aged 18 to 35 with type 1 diabetes. The sample was central memory CD4+ T cells from blood. The rearrangement uses TRBV4-1 and TRBJ1-5; 9 nucleotides line up with TRBD1. The CDR3 DNA reads as TGCGCCAGCAGCCAACCCCGGACAGGGGTGAATCAGCCCCAGCATTTT. This gives the protein CASSQPRTGVNQPQHF.